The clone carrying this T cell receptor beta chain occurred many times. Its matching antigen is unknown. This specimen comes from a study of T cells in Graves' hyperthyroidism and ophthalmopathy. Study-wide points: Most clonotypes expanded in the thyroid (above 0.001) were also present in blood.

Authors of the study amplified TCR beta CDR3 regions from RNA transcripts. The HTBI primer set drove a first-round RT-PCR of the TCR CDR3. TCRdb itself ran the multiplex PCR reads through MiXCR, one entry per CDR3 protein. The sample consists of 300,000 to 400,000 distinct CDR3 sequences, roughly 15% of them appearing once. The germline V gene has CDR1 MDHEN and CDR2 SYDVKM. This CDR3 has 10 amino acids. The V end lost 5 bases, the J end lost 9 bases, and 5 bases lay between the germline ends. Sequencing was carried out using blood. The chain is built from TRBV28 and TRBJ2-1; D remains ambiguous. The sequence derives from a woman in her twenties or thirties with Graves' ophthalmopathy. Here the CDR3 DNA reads TGTGCCAGCAGTAGCCTTGAGCAGTTCTTC. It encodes CASSSLEQFF. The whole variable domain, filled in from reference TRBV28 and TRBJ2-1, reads DVKVTQSSRYLVKRTGEKVFLECVQDMDHENMFWYRQDPGLGLRLIYFSYDVKMKEKGDIPEGYSVSREKKERFSLILESASTNQTSMYLCASSSLEQFFGPGTRLTVL.